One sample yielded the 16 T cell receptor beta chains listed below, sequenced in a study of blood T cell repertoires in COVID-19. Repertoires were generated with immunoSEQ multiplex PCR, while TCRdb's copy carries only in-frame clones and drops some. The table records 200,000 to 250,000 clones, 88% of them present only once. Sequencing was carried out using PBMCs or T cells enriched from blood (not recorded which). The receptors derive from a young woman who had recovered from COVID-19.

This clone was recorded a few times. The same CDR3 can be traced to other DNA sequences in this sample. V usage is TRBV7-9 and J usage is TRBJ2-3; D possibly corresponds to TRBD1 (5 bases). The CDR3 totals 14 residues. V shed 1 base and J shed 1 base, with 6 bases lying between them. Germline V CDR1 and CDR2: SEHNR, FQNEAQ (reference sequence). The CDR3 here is CASSLGRGTDTQYF. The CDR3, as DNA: TGTGCCAGCAGCTTAGGCAGGGGCACAGATACGCAGTATTTT.

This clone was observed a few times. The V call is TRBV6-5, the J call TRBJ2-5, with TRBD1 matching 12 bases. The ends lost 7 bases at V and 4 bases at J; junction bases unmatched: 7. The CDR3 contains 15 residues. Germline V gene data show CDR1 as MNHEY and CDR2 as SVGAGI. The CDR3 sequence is CASTKGTGGAETQYF. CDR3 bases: TGTGCCAGCACTAAAGGGACAGGGGGCGCAGAGACCCAGTACTTC.

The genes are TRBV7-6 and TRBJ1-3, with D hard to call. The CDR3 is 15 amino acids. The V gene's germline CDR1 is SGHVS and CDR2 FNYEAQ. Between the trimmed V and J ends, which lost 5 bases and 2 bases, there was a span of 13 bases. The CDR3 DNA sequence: TGTGCCAGCAGCCCGACCCCGGGAACTGGAAACACCATATATTTT. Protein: CASSPTPGTGNTIYF.

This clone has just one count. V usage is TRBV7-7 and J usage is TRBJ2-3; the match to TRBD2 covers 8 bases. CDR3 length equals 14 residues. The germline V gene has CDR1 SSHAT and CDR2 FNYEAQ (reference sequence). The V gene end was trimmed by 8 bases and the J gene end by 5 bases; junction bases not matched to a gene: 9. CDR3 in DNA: TGTGCCAGCGCTCTGCGGGGGGTAAGAGATACGCAGTATTTT. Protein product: CASALRGVRDTQYF.

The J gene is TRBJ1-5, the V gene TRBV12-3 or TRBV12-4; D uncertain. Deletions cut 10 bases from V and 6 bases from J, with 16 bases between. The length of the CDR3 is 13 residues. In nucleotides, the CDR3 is TGTGCCACCCGCCGGGGTGAAGTTCAGCCCCAGCATTTT. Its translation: CATRRGEVQPQHF.

CDR3 nucleotides: TGTGCCAGCAGCTTAAATGCGGACTATGCGGGGTCCTACGAGCAGTACTTC. It yields the protein CASSLNADYAGSYEQYF. This chain links TRBV7-2 with TRBJ2-7, with D perhaps matching TRBD2 (6 bases). CDR1 is SGHTA and CDR2 is FQGNSA in the germline V gene. Trimming took off 2 bases at V and 1 base at J, with 18 bases between the two ends. The CDR3 loop spans 17 amino acids.

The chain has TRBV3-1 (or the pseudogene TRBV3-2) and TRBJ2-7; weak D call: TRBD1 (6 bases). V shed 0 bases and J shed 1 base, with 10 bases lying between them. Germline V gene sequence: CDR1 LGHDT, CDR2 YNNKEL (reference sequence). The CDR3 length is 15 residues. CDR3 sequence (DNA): TGTGCCAGCAGCCAAGACAATACAGGGTCCTACGAGCAGTACTTC. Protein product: CASSQDNTGSYEQYF.

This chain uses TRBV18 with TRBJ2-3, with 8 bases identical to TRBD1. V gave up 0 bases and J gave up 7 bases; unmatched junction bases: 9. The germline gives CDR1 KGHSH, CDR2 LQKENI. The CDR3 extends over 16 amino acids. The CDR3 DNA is TGTGCCAGCTCACCACCCCTAAACAGGGGGACAAATACGCAGTATTTT. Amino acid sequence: CASSPPLNRGTNTQYF.

As DNA, the CDR3 is TGTGCCAGCAGTTTACTCACCGGGACAGGGGGTTGGGCTTTCTTT. Translation gives CASSLLTGTGGWAFF. The J gene is TRBJ1-1, the V gene TRBV28, with 11 bases fitting TRBD1. There are 15 residues in the CDR3. Trimming at V came to 2 bases and at J to 11 bases, leaving 10 bases not matched to a gene. Per the germline V gene, CDR1 is MDHEN and CDR2 is SYDVKM. The complete variable domain, with remaining parts taken from reference TRBV28 and TRBJ1-1, reads DVKVTQSSRYLVKRTGEKVFLECVQDMDHENMFWYRQDPGLGLRLIYFSYDVKMKEKGDIPEGYSVSREKKERFSLILESASTNQTSMYLCASSLLTGTGGWAFFGQGTRLTVV.

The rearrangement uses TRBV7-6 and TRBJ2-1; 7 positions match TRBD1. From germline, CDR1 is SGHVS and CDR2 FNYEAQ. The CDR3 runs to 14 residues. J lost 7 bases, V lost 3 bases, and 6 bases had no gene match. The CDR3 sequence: CASSLGQGVNEQFF. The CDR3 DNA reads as TGTGCCAGCAGCTTGGGCCAGGGGGTAAATGAGCAGTTCTTC.

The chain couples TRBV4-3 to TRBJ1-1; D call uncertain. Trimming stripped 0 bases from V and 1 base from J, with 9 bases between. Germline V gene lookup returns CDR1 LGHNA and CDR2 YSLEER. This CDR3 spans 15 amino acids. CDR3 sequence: CASSQDRLQNTEAFF. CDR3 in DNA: TGCGCCAGCAGCCAAGACAGATTACAGAACACTGAAGCTTTCTTT.

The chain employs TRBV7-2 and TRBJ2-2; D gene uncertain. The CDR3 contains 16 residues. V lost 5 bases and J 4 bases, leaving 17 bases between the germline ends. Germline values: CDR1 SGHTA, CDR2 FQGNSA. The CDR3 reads CASSPLLSSPTGELFF. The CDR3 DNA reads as TGTGCCAGCAGCCCGTTACTGTCGAGCCCCACCGGGGAGCTGTTTTTT. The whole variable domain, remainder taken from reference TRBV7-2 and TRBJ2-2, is GAGVSQSPSNKVTEKGKDVELRCDPISGHTALYWYRQSLGQGLEFLIYFQGNSAPDKSGLPSDRFSAERTGGSVSTLTIQRTQQEDSAVYLCASSPLLSSPTGELFFGEGSRLTVL.

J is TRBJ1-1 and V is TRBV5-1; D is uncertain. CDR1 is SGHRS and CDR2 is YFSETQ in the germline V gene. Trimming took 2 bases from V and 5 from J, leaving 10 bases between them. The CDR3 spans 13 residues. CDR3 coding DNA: TGCGCCAGCAGCTTAGAAACTTGGACTGAAGCTTTCTTT. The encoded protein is CASSLETWTEAFF.

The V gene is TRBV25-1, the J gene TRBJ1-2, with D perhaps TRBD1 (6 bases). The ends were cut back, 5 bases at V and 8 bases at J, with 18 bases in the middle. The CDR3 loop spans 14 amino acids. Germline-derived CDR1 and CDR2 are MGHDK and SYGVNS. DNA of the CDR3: TGTGCCAGCAGTAGAAACTCCAGGGGCGAAGGCTACACCTTC. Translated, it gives CASSRNSRGEGYTF.

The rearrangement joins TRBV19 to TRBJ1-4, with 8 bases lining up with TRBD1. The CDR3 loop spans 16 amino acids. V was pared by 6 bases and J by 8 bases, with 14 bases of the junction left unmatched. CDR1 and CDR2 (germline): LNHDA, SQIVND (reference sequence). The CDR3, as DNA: TGTGCCAGTAGCGACTTCTACTCAGGGGGCGCCGAAAAACTGTTTTTT. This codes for CASSDFYSGGAEKLFF.

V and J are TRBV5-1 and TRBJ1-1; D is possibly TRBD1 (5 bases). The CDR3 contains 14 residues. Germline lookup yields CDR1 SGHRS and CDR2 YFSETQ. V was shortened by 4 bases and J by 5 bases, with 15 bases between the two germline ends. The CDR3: CASSPAGTGTEAFF. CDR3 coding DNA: TGCGCCAGCAGCCCAGCGGGGACGGGGACTGAAGCTTTCTTT.